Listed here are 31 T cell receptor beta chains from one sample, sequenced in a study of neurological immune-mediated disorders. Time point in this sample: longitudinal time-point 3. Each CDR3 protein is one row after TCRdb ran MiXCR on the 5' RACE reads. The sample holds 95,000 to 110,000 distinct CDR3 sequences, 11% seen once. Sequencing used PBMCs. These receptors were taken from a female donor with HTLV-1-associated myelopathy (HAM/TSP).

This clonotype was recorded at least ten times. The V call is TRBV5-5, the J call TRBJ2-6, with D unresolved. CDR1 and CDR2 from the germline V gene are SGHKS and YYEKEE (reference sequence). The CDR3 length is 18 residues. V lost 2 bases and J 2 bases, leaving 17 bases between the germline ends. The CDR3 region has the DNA TGTGCCAGCAGCTTACAGTCCTTGGGAATGGCTGGGGCCAACGTCCTGACTTTC. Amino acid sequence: CASSLQSLGMAGANVLTF. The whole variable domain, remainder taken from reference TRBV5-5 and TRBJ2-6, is DAGVTQSPTHLIKTRGQQVTLRCSPISGHKSVSWYQQVLGQGPQFIFQYYEKEERGRGNFPDRFSARQFPNYSSELNVNALLLGDSALYLCASSLQSLGMAGANVLTFGAGSRLTVL.

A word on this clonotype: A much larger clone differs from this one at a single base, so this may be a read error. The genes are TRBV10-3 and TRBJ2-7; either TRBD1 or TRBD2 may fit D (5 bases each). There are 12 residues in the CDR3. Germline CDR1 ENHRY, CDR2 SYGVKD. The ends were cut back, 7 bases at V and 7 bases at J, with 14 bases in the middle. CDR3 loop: CAINGAQREQYF. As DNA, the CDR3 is TGTGCCATCAATGGGGCACAGCGGGAGCAGTACTTC.

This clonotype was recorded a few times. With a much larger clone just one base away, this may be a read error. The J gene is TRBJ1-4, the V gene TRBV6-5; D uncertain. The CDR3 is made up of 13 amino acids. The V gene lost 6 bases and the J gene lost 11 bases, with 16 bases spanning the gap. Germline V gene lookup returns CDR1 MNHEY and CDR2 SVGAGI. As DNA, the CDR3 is TGTGCCAGCAGCGGTACAATGAGGGATAAACTGTTTTTT. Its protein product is CASSGTMRDKLFF.

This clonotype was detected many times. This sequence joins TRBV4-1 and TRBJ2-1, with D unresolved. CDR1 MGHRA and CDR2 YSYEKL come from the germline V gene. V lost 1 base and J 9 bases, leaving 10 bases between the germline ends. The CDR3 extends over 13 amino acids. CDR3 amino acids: CASSQVDPPEQFF. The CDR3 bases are TGCGCCAGCAGCCAAGTTGACCCCCCTGAGCAGTTCTTC.

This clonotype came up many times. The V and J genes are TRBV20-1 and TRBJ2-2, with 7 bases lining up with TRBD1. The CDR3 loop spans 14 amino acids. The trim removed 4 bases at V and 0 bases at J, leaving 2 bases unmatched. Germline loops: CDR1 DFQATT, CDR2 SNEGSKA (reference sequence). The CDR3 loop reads CSANRGANTGELFF. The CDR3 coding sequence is TGCAGTGCTAACAGGGGCGCGAACACCGGGGAGCTGTTTTTT.

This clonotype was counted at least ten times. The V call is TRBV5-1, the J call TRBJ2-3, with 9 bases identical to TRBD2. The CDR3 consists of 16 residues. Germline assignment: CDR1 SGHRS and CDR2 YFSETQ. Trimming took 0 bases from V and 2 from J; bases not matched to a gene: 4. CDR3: CASSLGSGGFTDTQYF. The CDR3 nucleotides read TGCGCCAGCAGCTTGGGCAGCGGGGGGTTCACAGATACGCAGTATTTT.

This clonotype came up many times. CDR3 in amino acids: CASSLGPGAPLHF. The DNA of the CDR3 is TGCGCCAGCAGCTTGGGCCCTGGGGCACCCCTCCACTTT. The rearrangement uses TRBV5-1 and TRBJ1-6; D ambiguous. CDR1 and CDR2 (germline): SGHRS, YFSETQ. Trimming left V 0 bases short and J 11 bases short, with 9 bases between. The length of the CDR3 is 13 residues.

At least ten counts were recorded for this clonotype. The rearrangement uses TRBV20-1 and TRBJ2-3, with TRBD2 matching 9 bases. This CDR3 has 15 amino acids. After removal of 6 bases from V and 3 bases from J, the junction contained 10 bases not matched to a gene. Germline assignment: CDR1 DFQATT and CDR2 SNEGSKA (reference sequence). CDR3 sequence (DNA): TGCAGTGCCCTAAAAGCGGGGGGTTTGACAGATACGCAGTATTTT. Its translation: CSALKAGGLTDTQYF.

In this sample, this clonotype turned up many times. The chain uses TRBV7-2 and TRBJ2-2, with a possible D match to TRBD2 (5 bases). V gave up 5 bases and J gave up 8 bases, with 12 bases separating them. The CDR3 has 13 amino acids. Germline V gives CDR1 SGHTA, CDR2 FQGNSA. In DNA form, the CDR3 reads TGTGCCAGCAGCCCGACGGCGGGTGGGGAGCTGTTTTTT. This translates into CASSPTAGGELFF.

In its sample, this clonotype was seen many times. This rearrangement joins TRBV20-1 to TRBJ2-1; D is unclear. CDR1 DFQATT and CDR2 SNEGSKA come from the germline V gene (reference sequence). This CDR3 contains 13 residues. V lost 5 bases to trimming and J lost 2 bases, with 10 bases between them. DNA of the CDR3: TGCAGTGCTCTGGCCGGTACCTACAATGAGCAGTTCTTC. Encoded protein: CSALAGTYNEQFF.

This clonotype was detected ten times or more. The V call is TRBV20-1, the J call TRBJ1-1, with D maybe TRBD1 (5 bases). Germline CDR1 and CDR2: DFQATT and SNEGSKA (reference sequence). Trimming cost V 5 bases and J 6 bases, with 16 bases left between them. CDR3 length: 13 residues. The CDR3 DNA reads TGCAGTGCTCGAAGACCCGGGGGATCTGAAGCTTTCTTT. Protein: CSARRPGGSEAFF.

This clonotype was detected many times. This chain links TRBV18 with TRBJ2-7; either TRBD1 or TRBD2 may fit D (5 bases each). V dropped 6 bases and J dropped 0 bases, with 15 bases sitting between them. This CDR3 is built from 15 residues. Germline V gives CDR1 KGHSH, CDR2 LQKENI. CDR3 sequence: CASSRETGASYEQYF. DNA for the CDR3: TGTGCCAGCTCTCGAGAAACCGGGGCCTCCTACGAGCAGTACTTC.

CDR3 region: CSARDTGVQYF. The CDR3, as DNA: TGCAGTGCTAGAGATACGGGAGTGCAGTACTTC. The genes are TRBV20-1 and TRBJ2-7, with D possibly being TRBD2 (6 bases). The V end was cut by 0 bases, the J end by 9 bases, with 9 bases between. The CDR3 runs 11 residues. Germline V gives CDR1 DFQATT, CDR2 SNEGSKA (reference sequence).

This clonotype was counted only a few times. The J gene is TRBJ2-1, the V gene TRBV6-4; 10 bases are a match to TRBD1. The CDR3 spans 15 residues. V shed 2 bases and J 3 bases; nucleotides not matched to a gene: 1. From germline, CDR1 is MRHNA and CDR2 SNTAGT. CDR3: CASSDGTGDYNEQFF. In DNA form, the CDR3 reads TGTGCCAGCAGTGACGGGACAGGGGACTACAATGAGCAGTTCTTC.

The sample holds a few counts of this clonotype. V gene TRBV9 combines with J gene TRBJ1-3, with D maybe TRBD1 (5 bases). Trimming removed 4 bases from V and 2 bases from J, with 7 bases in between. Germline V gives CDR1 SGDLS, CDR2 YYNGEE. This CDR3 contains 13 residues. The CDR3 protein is CASSPGTGNTIYF. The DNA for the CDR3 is TGTGCCAGCAGCCCAGGGACTGGAAACACCATATATTTT.

CDR3: CASGTGARFDYTF. CDR3 nucleotides: TGCGCCAGCGGAACAGGGGCCCGTTTTGACTACACCTTC. The V and J genes are TRBV5-1 and TRBJ1-2; TRBD1 matches 7 bases. This CDR3 comprises 13 residues. CDR1 SGHRS and CDR2 YFSETQ come from the germline V gene. V lost 7 bases to trimming and J lost 10 bases; unmatched junction nucleotides: 13. The full variable domain, completed using reference TRBV5-1 and TRBJ1-2, is KAGVTQTPRYLIKTRGQQVTLSCSPISGHRSVSWYQQTPGQGLQFLFEYFSETQRNKGNFPGRFSGRQFSNSRSEMNVSTLELGDSALYLCASGTGARFDYTFGSGTRLTVV.

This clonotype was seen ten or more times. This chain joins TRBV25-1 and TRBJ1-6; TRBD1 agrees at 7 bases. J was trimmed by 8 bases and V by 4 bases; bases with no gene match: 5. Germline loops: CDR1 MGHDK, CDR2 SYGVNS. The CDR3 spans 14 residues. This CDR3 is CASSGAGGHSPLHF. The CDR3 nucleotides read TGTGCCAGCAGTGGAGCAGGGGGACATTCACCCCTCCACTTT.

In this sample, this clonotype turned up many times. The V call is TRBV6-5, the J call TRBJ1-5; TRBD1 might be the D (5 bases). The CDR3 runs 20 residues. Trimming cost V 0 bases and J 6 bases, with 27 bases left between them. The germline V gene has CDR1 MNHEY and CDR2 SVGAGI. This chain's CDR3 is CASSYSPALQGSEGSQPQHF. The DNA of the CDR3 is TGTGCCAGCAGTTACTCTCCGGCCCTCCAGGGTAGCGAAGGGTCTCAGCCCCAGCATTTT.

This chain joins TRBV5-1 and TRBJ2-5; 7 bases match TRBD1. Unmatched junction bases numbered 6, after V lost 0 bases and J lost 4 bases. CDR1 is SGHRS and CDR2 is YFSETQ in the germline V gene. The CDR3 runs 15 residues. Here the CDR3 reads CASSLGSSGGETQYF. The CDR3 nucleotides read TGCGCCAGCAGCTTGGGGTCCTCAGGGGGAGAGACCCAGTACTTC.

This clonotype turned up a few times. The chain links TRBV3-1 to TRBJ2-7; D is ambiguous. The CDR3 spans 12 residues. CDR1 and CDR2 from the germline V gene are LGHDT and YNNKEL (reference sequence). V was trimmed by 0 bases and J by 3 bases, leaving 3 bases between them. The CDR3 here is CASSQEIYEQYF. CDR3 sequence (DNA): TGTGCCAGCAGCCAAGAGATCTACGAGCAGTACTTC.

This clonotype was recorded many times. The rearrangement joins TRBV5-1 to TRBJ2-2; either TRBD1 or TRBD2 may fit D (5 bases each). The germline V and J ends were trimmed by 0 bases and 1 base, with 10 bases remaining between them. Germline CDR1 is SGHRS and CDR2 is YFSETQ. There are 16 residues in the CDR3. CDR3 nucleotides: TGCGCCAGCAGCTTGGATGGGGACCAGAACACCGGGGAGCTGTTTTTT. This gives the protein CASSLDGDQNTGELFF. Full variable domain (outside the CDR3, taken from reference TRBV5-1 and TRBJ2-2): KAGVTQTPRYLIKTRGQQVTLSCSPISGHRSVSWYQQTPGQGLQFLFEYFSETQRNKGNFPGRFSGRQFSNSRSEMNVSTLELGDSALYLCASSLDGDQNTGELFFGEGSRLTVL.

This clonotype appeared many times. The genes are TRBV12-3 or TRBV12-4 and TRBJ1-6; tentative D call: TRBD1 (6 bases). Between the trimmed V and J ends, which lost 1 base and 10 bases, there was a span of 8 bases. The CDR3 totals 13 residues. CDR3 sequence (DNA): TGTGCCAGCAGTTTAGACAGGGTGTCACCCCTCCACTTT. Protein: CASSLDRVSPLHF.

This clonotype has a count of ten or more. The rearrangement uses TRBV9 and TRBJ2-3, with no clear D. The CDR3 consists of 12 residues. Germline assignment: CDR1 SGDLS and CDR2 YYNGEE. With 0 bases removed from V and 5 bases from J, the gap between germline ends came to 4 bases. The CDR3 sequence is CASSVGGDTQYF. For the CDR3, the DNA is TGTGCCAGCAGCGTAGGGGGAGATACGCAGTATTTT.

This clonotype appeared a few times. The CDR3 DNA reads TGCGCCAGCAGCTTGGGTCACGGGGAAGCTTTCTTT. Its translation: CASSLGHGEAFF. The chain has TRBV5-1 and TRBJ1-1; D gene uncertain. V lost 0 bases and J 8 bases, leaving 8 bases between the germline ends. This CDR3 contains 12 residues. Looked up from germline, CDR1 is SGHRS and CDR2 is YFSETQ.

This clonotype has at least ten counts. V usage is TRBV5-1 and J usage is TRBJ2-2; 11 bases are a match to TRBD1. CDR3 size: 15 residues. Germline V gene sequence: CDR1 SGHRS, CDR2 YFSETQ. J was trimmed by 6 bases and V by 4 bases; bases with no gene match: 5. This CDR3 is CASSKGTGGPGELFF. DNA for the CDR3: TGCGCCAGCAGCAAGGGGACAGGGGGTCCCGGGGAGCTGTTTTTT.

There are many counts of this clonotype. In DNA, the CDR3 is TGCGCCAGCAGCTTAGAAAACATTCAGTACTTC. This gives the protein CASSLENIQYF. The rearrangement links TRBV5-1 to TRBJ2-4; no definite D call. Trimming shortened V by 2 bases and J by 5 bases, and 2 bases separated the two germline ends. The length of the CDR3 is 11 residues. The germline V gene encodes CDR1 SGHRS and CDR2 YFSETQ. Full variable domain (outside the CDR3, taken from reference TRBV5-1 and TRBJ2-4): KAGVTQTPRYLIKTRGQQVTLSCSPISGHRSVSWYQQTPGQGLQFLFEYFSETQRNKGNFPGRFSGRQFSNSRSEMNVSTLELGDSALYLCASSLENIQYFGAGTRLSVL.

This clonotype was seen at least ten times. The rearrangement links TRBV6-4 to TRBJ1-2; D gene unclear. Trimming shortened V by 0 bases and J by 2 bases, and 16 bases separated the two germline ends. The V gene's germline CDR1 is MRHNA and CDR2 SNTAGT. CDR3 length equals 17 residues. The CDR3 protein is CASSDSIRRGSNYGYTF. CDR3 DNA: TGTGCCAGCAGTGACTCGATACGTAGAGGATCGAACTATGGCTACACCTTC.

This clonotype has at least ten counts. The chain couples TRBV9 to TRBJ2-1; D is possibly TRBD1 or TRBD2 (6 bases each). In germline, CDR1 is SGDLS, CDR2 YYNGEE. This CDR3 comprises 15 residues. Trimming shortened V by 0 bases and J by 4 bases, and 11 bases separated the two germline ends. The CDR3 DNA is TGTGCCAGCAGCGTAGACGGGGGCTATTACAATGAGCAGTTCTTC. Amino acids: CASSVDGGYYNEQFF.

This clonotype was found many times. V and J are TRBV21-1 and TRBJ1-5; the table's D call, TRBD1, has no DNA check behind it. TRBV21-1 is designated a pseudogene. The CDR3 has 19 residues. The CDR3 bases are TGTGCCAGCAGCAAAGGCCGGCAGGGGGCTTTTATCAGCAATCAGCCCCAGCATTTT. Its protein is CASSKGRQGAFISNQPQHF.

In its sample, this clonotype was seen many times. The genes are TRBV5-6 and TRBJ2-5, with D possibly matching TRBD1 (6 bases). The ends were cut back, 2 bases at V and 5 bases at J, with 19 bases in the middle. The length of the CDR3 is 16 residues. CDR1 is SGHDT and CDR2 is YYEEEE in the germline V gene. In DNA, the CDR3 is TGTGCCAGCAGCTTTCTGGGGGCCGGGGAAGAGGAGACCCAGTACTTC. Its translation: CASSFLGAGEEETQYF. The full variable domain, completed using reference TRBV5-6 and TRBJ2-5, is DAGVTQSPTHLIKTRGQQVTLRCSPKSGHDTVSWYQQALGQGPQFIFQYYEEEERQRGNFPDRFSGHQFPNYSSELNVNALLLGDSALYLCASSFLGAGEEETQYFGPGTRLLVL.

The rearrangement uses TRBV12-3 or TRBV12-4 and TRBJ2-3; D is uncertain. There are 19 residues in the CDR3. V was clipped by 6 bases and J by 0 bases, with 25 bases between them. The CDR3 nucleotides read TGTGCCAGCAGCAATTTTTCAGGCCCGTGGATAACTAGCACAGATACGCAGTATTTT. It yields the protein CASSNFSGPWITSTDTQYF.